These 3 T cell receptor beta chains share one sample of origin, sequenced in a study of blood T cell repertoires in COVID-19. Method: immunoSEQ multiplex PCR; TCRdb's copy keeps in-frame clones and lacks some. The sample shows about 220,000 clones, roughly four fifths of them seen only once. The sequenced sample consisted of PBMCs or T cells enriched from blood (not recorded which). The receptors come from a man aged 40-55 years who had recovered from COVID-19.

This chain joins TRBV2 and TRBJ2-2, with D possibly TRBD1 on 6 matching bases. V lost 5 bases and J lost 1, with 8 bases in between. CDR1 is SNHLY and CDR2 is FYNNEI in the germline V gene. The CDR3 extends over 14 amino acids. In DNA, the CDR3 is TGTGCCAGCAGTTGGACAGAGAACACCGGGGAGCTGTTTTTT. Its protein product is CASSWTENTGELFF.

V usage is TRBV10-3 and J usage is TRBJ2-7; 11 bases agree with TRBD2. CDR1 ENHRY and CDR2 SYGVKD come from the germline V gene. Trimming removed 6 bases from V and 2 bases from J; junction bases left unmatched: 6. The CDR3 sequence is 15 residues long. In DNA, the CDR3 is TGTGCCATCAGGACCGGGACTAGCGGCCCCTACGAGCAGTACTTC. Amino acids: CAIRTGTSGPYEQYF.

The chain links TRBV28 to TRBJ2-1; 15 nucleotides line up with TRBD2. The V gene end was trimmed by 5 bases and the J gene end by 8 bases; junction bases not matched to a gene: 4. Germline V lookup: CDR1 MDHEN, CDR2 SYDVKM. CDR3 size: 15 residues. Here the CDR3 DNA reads TGTGCCAGCAGTCCCGGGACTAGCGGGAGGCATGAGCAGTTCTTC. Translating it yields CASSPGTSGRHEQFF.